This passage covers 15 T cell receptor beta chains from one sample sequenced in a study of technical replicates of blood from several donors. Repertoires were generated with immunoSEQ multiplex PCR, while TCRdb's copy carries only in-frame clones and drops some. This sample carries about 83,000 clones, 90% to 95% of them seen once, and the ten largest clones take 0.24%. Sample: T cells isolated from PBMCs. Every receptor here comes from a human donor in good health.

The chain couples TRBV5-1 to TRBJ1-6; 9 nucleotides match TRBD1. The J segment lost 10 bases and the V segment lost 0 bases, leaving 8 bases of the junction unmatched. The germline CDR1 and CDR2 sequences are SGHRS and YFSETQ. The CDR3 has 16 amino acids. The DNA for the CDR3 is TGCGCCAGCAGCTTGGGGGTGGGGACAGGGAGCTCACCCCTCCACTTT. Protein sequence: CASSLGVGTGSSPLHF.

The chain has TRBV7-9 and TRBJ2-1; TRBD2 matches at 11 bases. Germline V gives CDR1 SEHNR, CDR2 FQNEAQ (reference sequence). CDR3 length: 14 residues. V dropped 4 bases and J dropped 6; count of bases not matched to a gene: 2. The CDR3 protein is CASSSTSGGNEQFF. CDR3 DNA: TGTGCCAGCAGCTCCACTAGCGGGGGCAATGAGCAGTTCTTC.

This clone was observed a few times. The chain links TRBV12-5 to TRBJ1-1; weak D call: TRBD1 (5 bases). The CDR3 length is 11 residues. Germline CDR1 and CDR2: LGHNT and FRNRAP. This chain's CDR3 is CAPIGGAEAFF. Here the CDR3 DNA reads TGTGCACCTATCGGGGGAGCTGAAGCTTTCTTT.

The chain recombines TRBV6-1 with TRBJ2-6; D is unresolved. V was trimmed by 5 bases and J by 0 bases, leaving 5 bases between them. The CDR3 sequence is 14 residues long. Germline V gives CDR1 MNHNS, CDR2 SASEGT. In nucleotides, the CDR3 is TGTGCCAGCAGTCCCAGCTCTGGGGCCAACGTCCTGACTTTC. The encoded protein is CASSPSSGANVLTF.

The chain carries TRBV5-4 and TRBJ2-1, with 10 positions matching TRBD2. This CDR3 spans 15 amino acids. The J segment lost 6 bases and the V segment lost 3 bases, leaving 6 bases of the junction unmatched. Germline V gene data show CDR1 as SGHNT and CDR2 as YYREEE (reference sequence). The DNA of the CDR3 is TGTGCCAGCAGCTGGCCAGCGGGAGGGGTCAATGAGCAGTTCTTC. It yields the protein CASSWPAGGVNEQFF.

This clone has a single count. V usage is TRBV6-4 and J usage is TRBJ2-7; TRBD2 agrees at 12 bases. The V and J ends lost 6 bases and 5 bases, in that order; junction bases with no gene match: 5. This CDR3 is built from 14 residues. Germline assignment: CDR1 MRHNA and CDR2 SNTAGT. The CDR3 DNA is TGTGCCAGCAGGCGGACTAGCGGGATCGACGAGCAGTACTTC. Amino acids: CASRRTSGIDEQYF.

This rearrangement joins TRBV6-5 to TRBJ1-2, with TRBD1 identical over 9 bases. CDR3 length: 15 amino acids. Germline lookup yields CDR1 MNHEY and CDR2 SVGAGI. The J segment lost 3 bases and the V segment lost 6 bases, leaving 8 bases of the junction unmatched. DNA of the CDR3: TGTGCCAGCAGAACGGGACAGGGAATGTACTATGGCTACACCTTC. Translation: CASRTGQGMYYGYTF.

The chain couples TRBV19 to TRBJ2-3; a possible D gene is TRBD2 (5 bases). Trimming cost V 8 bases and J 2 bases, with 14 bases left between them. Germline assignment: CDR1 LNHDA and CDR2 SQIVND (reference sequence). The CDR3 length is 14 residues. CDR3 nucleotides: TGTGCCAGTTGCGACTCGGGGATCACAGATACGCAGTATTTT. Its protein is CASCDSGITDTQYF. Full variable domain (missing parts from reference TRBV19 and TRBJ2-3): DGGITQSPKYLFRKEGQNVTLSCEQNLNHDAMYWYRQDPGQGLRLIYYSQIVNDFQKGDIAEGYSVSREKKESFPLTVTSAQKNPTAFYLCASCDSGITDTQYFGPGTRLTVL.

The chain carries TRBV11-3 and TRBJ2-3; 13 bases are shared with TRBD2. The CDR3 is 16 residues long. Germline CDR1 is SGHNT and CDR2 is YENEEA. V shed 4 bases and J 2 bases; nucleotides not matched to a gene: 3. The CDR3 DNA follows: TGTGCCAGCAGCTGGGGACTAGCGGGGTTCACAGATACGCAGTATTTT. Protein sequence: CASSWGLAGFTDTQYF.

The rearrangement joins TRBV18 to TRBJ2-2; 10 nucleotides line up with TRBD2. V shed 3 bases, J shed 2 bases, and the junction held 9 bases outside the gene matches. There are 18 residues in the CDR3. Germline loops: CDR1 KGHSH, CDR2 LQKENI. CDR3 protein: CASSPSIGLAENTGELFF. Here the CDR3 DNA reads TGTGCCAGCTCACCCTCCATCGGACTAGCGGAAAACACCGGGGAGCTGTTTTTT.

The chain is built from TRBV6-1 and TRBJ1-5; no definite D call. CDR1 is MNHNS and CDR2 is SASEGT in the germline V gene. The CDR3 loop spans 14 amino acids. V was clipped by 6 bases and J by 2 bases, with 11 bases between them. The DNA of the CDR3 is TGTGCCAGCAGAGTCAGCGCGGGCAATCAGCCCCAGCATTTT. Residues: CASRVSAGNQPQHF.

The chain employs TRBV11-2 and TRBJ2-7; D might be TRBD1 (6 bases). Trimming stripped 2 bases from V and 2 bases from J, with 10 bases between. The CDR3 has 14 residues. Germline CDR1 SGHAT, CDR2 FQNNGV. As DNA, the CDR3 is TGTGCCAGCAGCTTAACCCAGGGGACCTACGAGCAGTACTTC. Encoded protein: CASSLTQGTYEQYF.

The CDR3 sequence: CASRAPAGDDTEAFF. The CDR3 DNA reads as TGTGCCAGCAGAGCACCCGCAGGGGATGACACTGAAGCTTTCTTT. V usage is TRBV6-5 and J usage is TRBJ1-1, with a possible D match to TRBD1 (6 bases). The V and J ends lost 6 bases and 3 bases respectively, with 17 bases between them. The germline V gene encodes CDR1 MNHEY and CDR2 SVGAGI. There are 15 residues in the CDR3.

The rearrangement joins TRBV5-1 to TRBJ1-5, with 10 bases that match TRBD1. This CDR3 contains 18 residues. V shed 4 bases and J 2 bases; nucleotides not matched to a gene: 12. The V gene's germline CDR1 is SGHRS and CDR2 YFSETQ. CDR3 sequence reads: CASSPGTGEPWGNQPQHF. CDR3 nucleotides: TGCGCCAGCAGCCCCGGGACAGGGGAACCTTGGGGCAATCAGCCCCAGCATTTT. Full variable domain (outside the CDR3, taken from reference TRBV5-1 and TRBJ1-5): KAGVTQTPRYLIKTRGQQVTLSCSPISGHRSVSWYQQTPGQGLQFLFEYFSETQRNKGNFPGRFSGRQFSNSRSEMNVSTLELGDSALYLCASSPGTGEPWGNQPQHFGDGTRLSIL.

The chain combines TRBV19 with TRBJ1-1, with D perhaps TRBD1 (6 bases). The germline V gene has CDR1 LNHDA and CDR2 SQIVND (reference sequence). V was trimmed by 4 bases and J by 5 bases, leaving 26 bases between them. The CDR3 runs 18 residues. The chain's CDR3 is CASSTDPYRVGTLTEAFF. CDR3 bases: TGTGCCAGTAGTACAGACCCTTACAGGGTCGGGACCTTAACTGAAGCTTTCTTT.